Sequencing of this T cell receptor (beta chain) was carried out in a study of blood T cell repertoires in COVID-19. Profiled with immunoSEQ multiplex PCR; TCRdb holds only in-frame clones, not every one. Of 150,000 to 200,000 clones detected, over 70% appear once; the ten largest clones hold approximately 6.9%. The table lists this clone with a count of one. This receptor was obtained from a man in his sixties with acute or convalescent COVID-19. The sequenced sample was peripheral blood.

CDR3 sequence (DNA): TGTGCCAGCAGCGGGGCCTGGGGTGAAGCTTTCTTT. Protein product: CASSGAWGEAFF. V and J are TRBV21-1 and TRBJ1-1; no check of the table's D call, TRBD1, against the DNA was made. TRBV21-1 counts as a pseudogene. The CDR3 extends over 12 amino acids.